Below are 10 T cell receptor beta chains sequenced from a single sample in a study of cytomegalovirus exposure and HLA in healthy donors. Both 60 Vbeta primers and 13 Jbeta primers went into the PCR. The repertoire was sequenced with immunoSEQ multiplex PCR; TCRdb's copy has only in-frame clones and lacks some. Of around 190,000 clones detected, 70% to 80% appear once; the ten largest clones hold 2.9%. Sequencing was done on a sample of PBMCs. These receptors originate from a woman aged 25 to 39 in good health and CMV-seronegative.

The chain joins TRBV5-1 to TRBJ2-2; D ambiguous. Trimming removed 0 bases at V and 2 bases at J, with 11 bases between. The CDR3 length is 16 residues. Germline CDR1 and CDR2: SGHRS and YFSETQ. The CDR3 protein is CASSLGGIANTGELFF. Written as DNA, the CDR3 is TGCGCCAGCAGCTTGGGAGGAATCGCTAACACCGGGGAGCTGTTTTTT.

The chain carries TRBV28 and TRBJ2-7; TRBD1 agrees at 8 bases. Germline V gene sequence: CDR1 MDHEN, CDR2 SYDVKM. The CDR3 contains 15 residues. The V and J ends lost 7 bases and 3 bases, in that order; junction bases with no gene match: 11. CDR3 nucleotide sequence: TGTGCCAGCACCACGCCCAGGGGGCGCAGCTACGAGCAGTACTTC. Protein sequence: CASTTPRGRSYEQYF.

This chain connects TRBV29-1 to TRBJ1-1; D ambiguous. V lost 8 bases and J 1 base, leaving 14 bases between the germline ends. CDR1 and CDR2 from the germline V gene are SQVTM and ANQGSEA. This CDR3 is built from 13 residues. In DNA, the CDR3 is TGCAGCACCCCCGCACTCGGGAACACTGAAGCTTTCTTT. This gives the protein CSTPALGNTEAFF.

The V gene is TRBV7-6, the J gene TRBJ1-6; 8 bases are a match to TRBD1. The CDR3 contains 16 residues. CDR1 and CDR2 from the germline V gene are SGHVS and FNYEAQ. V was clipped by 5 bases and J by 5 bases; unmatched bases: 8. CDR3 protein: CASSLTGGDDNSPLHF. The CDR3 bases are TGTGCCAGCAGCCTCACAGGGGGGGATGATAATTCACCCCTCCACTTT.

This chain uses TRBV30 with TRBJ1-1; a possible D gene is TRBD1 (6 bases). The germline gives CDR1 GTSNPN, CDR2 SVGIG (reference sequence). The CDR3 totals 10 residues. V was shortened by 5 bases and J by 5 bases, with 6 bases between the two germline ends. For the CDR3, the DNA is TGTGCCTGGGGACAGACTGAAGCTTTCTTT. It is translated as CAWGQTEAFF.

The chain combines TRBV2 with TRBJ1-2; D is perhaps TRBD1 (6 bases). V lost 1 base, J lost 8 bases, and 11 bases lay in between. The germline CDR1 and CDR2 sequences are SNHLY and FYNNEI. The CDR3 sequence is 13 residues long. The CDR3 reads CASSEVQGGGYTF. The CDR3 DNA reads as TGTGCCAGCAGTGAAGTACAGGGTGGCGGCTACACCTTC.

This clone came up a few times. The V call is TRBV9, the J call TRBJ2-1, with 13 bases aligning to TRBD2. Unmatched junction bases numbered 6, after V lost 1 base and J lost 2 bases. CDR1 and CDR2 from the germline V gene are SGDLS and YYNGEE. CDR3 length equals 18 residues. CDR3 DNA sequence: TGTGCCAGCAGCGTAACCGGGACTAGCGGGACAACCTACAATGAGCAGTTCTTC. Amino acids: CASSVTGTSGTTYNEQFF.

The chain is built from TRBV7-9 and TRBJ2-1; D is uncertain. There are 11 residues in the CDR3. Trimming pared 5 bases from V and 4 bases from J, leaving 3 bases between. Germline V gene lookup returns CDR1 SEHNR and CDR2 FQNEAQ (reference sequence). In nucleotides, the CDR3 is TGTGCCAGCAGCCGTTACAATGAGCAGTTCTTC. It codes for CASSRYNEQFF.

In nucleotides, the CDR3 is TGTGCCATCCAGCGGGAGGGCCGAGGCTCCTACGAGCAGTACTTC. Translated: CAIQREGRGSYEQYF. The chain links TRBV10-3 to TRBJ2-7; 10 bases are shared with TRBD2. J gave up 0 bases and V 8 bases, and 7 bases lay outside the gene matches. Germline CDR1 and CDR2: ENHRY and SYGVKD. The CDR3 is 15 amino acids.

The chain combines TRBV5-1 with TRBJ1-4; D possibly corresponds to TRBD1 (5 bases). Between the trimmed V and J ends, which lost 0 bases and 6 bases, there was a span of 9 bases. Germline V gene data show CDR1 as SGHRS and CDR2 as YFSETQ. This CDR3 spans 14 amino acids. CDR3 amino acids: CASSLEGAHEKLFF. For the CDR3, the DNA is TGCGCCAGCAGCTTGGAAGGGGCCCATGAAAAACTGTTTTTT.